These 23 T cell receptor beta chains were sequenced from one sample in a study of T cell repertoires in cytomegalovirus infection. TCRdb re-derived calls from the reads in MiXCR, one entry per CDR3 protein. The sample shows over 300,000 distinct CDR3 sequences, 8% to 10% of them seen only once. Input material: PBMCs. The receptors derive from a human donor in good health (CMV status not recorded). Some clones in this sample may be carry-over from other donors' samples.

The chain couples TRBV19 to TRBJ1-5; the D gene is possibly TRBD1 (5 bases). The CDR3 contains 15 residues. Germline V gene data show CDR1 as LNHDA and CDR2 as SQIVND (reference sequence). The ends were cut back, 3 bases at V and 6 bases at J, with 15 bases in the middle. The CDR3 is CASSIRREAGQPQHF. For the CDR3, the DNA is TGTGCCAGTAGTATCCGCAGGGAAGCTGGTCAGCCCCAGCATTTT.

This clonotype was counted at least ten times. V and J are TRBV12-3 or TRBV12-4 and TRBJ1-3; D is possibly TRBD1 (5 bases). The CDR3 is made up of 15 amino acids. Trimming left V 6 bases short and J 0 bases short, with 12 bases between. The CDR3 bases are TGTGCCAGCAGGGCCCAGGGCCACTCTGGAAACACCATATATTTT. It specifies CASRAQGHSGNTIYF.

This clonotype was observed many times. This rearrangement joins TRBV7-2 to TRBJ1-5; a weak D match, TRBD1 (6 bases). The V gene's germline CDR1 is SGHTA and CDR2 FQGNSA. Trimming left V 5 bases short and J 4 bases short, with 15 bases between. This CDR3 comprises 15 residues. The CDR3 protein is CASSTSGGRNQPQHF. DNA for the CDR3: TGTGCCAGCAGCACTTCGGGGGGCCGGAATCAGCCCCAGCATTTT.

This clonotype occurred once. This chain connects TRBV28 to TRBJ2-4; 10 positions agree with TRBD1. With 6 bases clipped from V and 0 bases from J, the junction kept 8 bases outside the gene matches. The length of the CDR3 is 17 residues. CDR1 and CDR2 from the germline V gene are MDHEN and SYDVKM. CDR3 coding DNA: TGTGCCAGCAGCCAGGGACAGGGGACCATAGCCAAAAACATTCAGTACTTC. This sequence encodes CASSQGQGTIAKNIQYF.

This clonotype was counted ten times or more. The V and J genes are TRBV7-2 and TRBJ1-2; D uncertain. Germline loops: CDR1 SGHTA, CDR2 FQGNSA. Trimming cost V 4 bases and J 4 bases, with 10 bases left between them. This CDR3 comprises 13 residues. CDR3 bases: TGTGCCAGCAGCTCGCAGCCAGCCTATGGCTACACCTTC. Encoded protein: CASSSQPAYGYTF.

The chain joins TRBV20-1 to TRBJ2-6; D could derive from TRBD1 or TRBD2 (5 bases each). The CDR3 is 14 residues long. V dropped 7 bases and J dropped 0 bases, with 10 bases sitting between them. The germline V gene encodes CDR1 DFQATT and CDR2 SNEGSKA (reference sequence). This CDR3 is CSGRGDSGANVLTF. CDR3 DNA sequence: TGCAGTGGCAGAGGGGACTCTGGGGCCAACGTCCTGACTTTC.

This chain joins TRBV7-2 and TRBJ2-3; 7 bases line up with TRBD2. This CDR3 spans 13 amino acids. Germline lookup yields CDR1 SGHTA and CDR2 FQGNSA. The V segment lost 8 bases and the J segment 3 bases; nucleotides outside the gene matches: 5. Here the CDR3 reads CASPWRGTDTQYF. The CDR3 coding sequence is TGTGCCAGCCCCTGGCGGGGGACAGATACGCAGTATTTT.

The J gene is TRBJ2-7, the V gene TRBV6-5; 8 bases fit TRBD1. The J segment lost 4 bases and the V segment lost 6 bases, leaving 11 bases of the junction unmatched. Germline V lookup: CDR1 MNHEY, CDR2 SVGAGI. CDR3 length: 15 residues. CDR3 sequence reads: CASRRSQGAAYEQYF. The CDR3 DNA is TGTGCCAGCAGGAGAAGTCAGGGGGCGGCTTACGAGCAGTACTTC.

This clonotype has a handful of counts. The CDR3 region has the DNA TGCAGTGCCCTAAACAGGGAGGGAGGGGGCTACACCTTC. It specifies CSALNREGGGYTF. The chain joins TRBV20-1 to TRBJ1-2; a possible D gene is TRBD1 (6 bases). This CDR3 is built from 13 residues. Trimming stripped 6 bases from V and 8 bases from J, with 19 bases between. Germline values: CDR1 DFQATT, CDR2 SNEGSKA (reference sequence).

The table lists this clonotype with many counts. This sequence joins TRBV12-3 or TRBV12-4 and TRBJ1-5, with D uncertain. V lost 2 bases, J lost 0 bases, and 5 bases lay in between. The CDR3 consists of 14 residues. CDR3 amino acids: CASSLRVSNQPQHF. CDR3 DNA sequence: TGTGCCAGCAGTTTAAGAGTTAGCAATCAGCCCCAGCATTTT.

The gene calls are TRBV6-1 and TRBJ2-6; the D is unclear. Germline loops: CDR1 MNHNS, CDR2 SASEGT. The CDR3 runs 15 residues. Trimming shortened V by 3 bases and J by 4 bases, and 10 bases separated the two germline ends. This CDR3 is CASSDLKAGANVLTF. As DNA, the CDR3 is TGTGCCAGCAGTGATTTAAAGGCGGGGGCCAACGTCCTGACTTTC.

This clonotype appeared many times. V gene TRBV28 combines with J gene TRBJ1-5; no clear D. CDR1 is MDHEN and CDR2 is SYDVKM in the germline V gene. The CDR3 is 13 residues long. V was clipped by 3 bases and J by 6 bases, with 9 bases between them. CDR3 residues: CASSLYGGQPQHF. CDR3 nucleotides: TGTGCCAGCAGTTTGTATGGCGGTCAGCCCCAGCATTTT. The full variable domain, its missing parts supplied by reference TRBV28 and TRBJ1-5, is DVKVTQSSRYLVKRTGEKVFLECVQDMDHENMFWYRQDPGLGLRLIYFSYDVKMKEKGDIPEGYSVSREKKERFSLILESASTNQTSMYLCASSLYGGQPQHFGDGTRLSIL.

This chain connects TRBV11-2 to TRBJ2-1; D is uncertain. From germline, CDR1 is SGHAT and CDR2 FQNNGV. V was clipped by 7 bases and J by 4 bases, with 20 bases between them. The CDR3 length is 16 residues. CDR3 in DNA: TGTGCCAGCACCACTGACCGTCAACCCTTATACAATGAGCAGTTCTTC. Protein: CASTTDRQPLYNEQFF.

At least ten counts were recorded for this clonotype. The rearrangement uses TRBV7-2 and TRBJ1-5; D is unclear. Trimming cost V 6 bases and J 3 bases, with 6 bases left between them. CDR1 and CDR2 from the germline V gene are SGHTA and FQGNSA. This CDR3 has 12 amino acids. CDR3 in DNA: TGTGCCAGCAGTCGGTACAATCAGCCCCAGCATTTT. Translation gives CASSRYNQPQHF.

In its sample, this clonotype was seen a few times. The chain has TRBV2 and TRBJ2-1, with D perhaps matching TRBD2 (5 bases). V lost 8 bases and J 4 bases, leaving 12 bases between the germline ends. Germline V gene sequence: CDR1 SNHLY, CDR2 FYNNEI. This CDR3 contains 13 residues. For the CDR3, the DNA is TGTGCCAGCTATGACGGGATTTACAATGAGCAGTTCTTC. Amino acids: CASYDGIYNEQFF.

This clonotype was counted a few times. The rearrangement uses TRBV4-2 and TRBJ1-5; D not resolved. This CDR3 comprises 15 residues. V gave up 0 bases and J gave up 2 bases, with 8 bases separating them. Germline V gene data show CDR1 as LGHNA and CDR2 as YNFKEQ. This chain's CDR3 is CASSQDQDGNQPQHF. The CDR3 DNA follows: TGTGCCAGCAGCCAAGATCAGGACGGCAATCAGCCCCAGCATTTT.

This clonotype occurred many times. At one boundary the junction diverges from the germline segment, which might be a read error. The chain employs TRBV7-2 and TRBJ2-1; TRBD2 matches at 10 bases. CDR3 length: 17 amino acids. Germline V gene data show CDR1 as SGHTA and CDR2 as FQGNSA. The CDR3 DNA is TGTGCCAGCACCGAAGGGGTTCCGGGACTAGCGACCTCAGAAAGGATCTTC. Encoded protein: CASTEGVPGLATSERIF.

This clonotype was counted a few times. The chain uses TRBV19 and TRBJ2-3; unclear D gene. CDR1 is LNHDA, CDR2 SQIVND, per germline (reference sequence). This CDR3 spans 13 amino acids. V was cut by 3 bases and J by 3 bases, with 7 bases left in between. The CDR3 region has the DNA TGTGCCAGTAGTATGGCAGTGACAGATACGCAGTATTTT. It specifies CASSMAVTDTQYF.

This clonotype has just a few counts. The gene calls are TRBV7-9 and TRBJ1-2; possibly TRBD1 for D (5 bases). This CDR3 spans 14 amino acids. V shed 8 bases and J shed 0 bases, with 13 bases lying between them. Germline V gives CDR1 SEHNR, CDR2 FQNEAQ (reference sequence). The CDR3 DNA reads as TGTGCCAGCCTTCACCAGGGCCCTAACTATGGCTACACCTTC. This gives the protein CASLHQGPNYGYTF.

This clonotype has a count of ten or more. The chain is built from TRBV7-3 and TRBJ1-2; no clear D. Trimming stripped 4 bases from V and 6 bases from J, with 12 bases between. Germline-derived CDR1 and CDR2 are SGHTA and FQGTGA. This CDR3 comprises 13 residues. This chain's CDR3 is CASSSTGSHGYTF. In DNA form, the CDR3 reads TGTGCCAGCAGCTCGACGGGTAGCCATGGCTACACCTTC.

This chain uses TRBV6-2 or TRBV6-3 with TRBJ2-2, with 9 bases identical to TRBD2. This CDR3 region has 16 residues. CDR1 is MNHEY and CDR2 is SVGEGT in the germline V gene. V was clipped by 6 bases and J by 1 base; unmatched bases: 6. The CDR3 DNA reads TGTGCCAGCAGCGACCCGCGGGGGGGGAACACCGGGGAGCTGTTTTTT. Translating gives CASSDPRGGNTGELFF.

The V call is TRBV28, the J call TRBJ2-7, with D hard to call. The CDR3 is made up of 14 amino acids. Trimming took off 8 bases at V and 2 bases at J, with 16 bases between the two ends. From germline, CDR1 is MDHEN and CDR2 SYDVKM. In DNA, the CDR3 is TGTGCCAGCGTTCCGACCGGACCGCCCTACGAGCAGTACTTC. Its protein product is CASVPTGPPYEQYF. Together with reference TRBV28 and TRBJ2-7, the CDR3 gives the full variable domain: DVKVTQSSRYLVKRTGEKVFLECVQDMDHENMFWYRQDPGLGLRLIYFSYDVKMKEKGDIPEGYSVSREKKERFSLILESASTNQTSMYLCASVPTGPPYEQYFGPGTRLTVT.

This clonotype was recorded at least ten times. The chain carries TRBV19 and TRBJ1-2, with 8 bases lining up with TRBD1. CDR1 and CDR2 (germline): LNHDA, SQIVND (reference sequence). The CDR3 consists of 13 residues. Losses at the gene ends were 6 bases for V and 8 bases for J; bases not matched to a gene: 8. The CDR3 DNA reads TGTGCCAGTAGCAACACAGGGGGGCAAGGCTACACCTTC. Translating gives CASSNTGGQGYTF. The full variable domain, rest sourced from reference TRBV19 and TRBJ1-2, is DGGITQSPKYLFRKEGQNVTLSCEQNLNHDAMYWYRQDPGQGLRLIYYSQIVNDFQKGDIAEGYSVSREKKESFPLTVTSAQKNPTAFYLCASSNTGGQGYTFGSGTRLTVV.